The clone carrying this T cell receptor beta chain was recorded only once. Antigen: not known. Trimming took 0 bases from V and 10 from J, leaving 5 bases between them. CDR1 and CDR2 from the germline V gene are SGHRS and YFSETQ. CDR3 size: 11 residues. This record belongs to a study of OX40 agonist ivuxolimab in advanced cancers. Overall study context: Every 2 weeks, patients received ivuxolimab intravenously, dosed at 0.01 to 10 mg/kg.

Whole-study results and caveats: Some nonresponders also had low normalized T-cell clonal expansion.

Profiling relied on immunoSEQ multiplex PCR, and the TCRdb table lists in-frame clones only, not all of them. The repertoire holds 15,000 to 20,000 clones, with around 78% as singletons. The receptor was isolated from an adult with an advanced solid tumor such as melanoma, head and neck, liver or kidney cancer. This sequence joins TRBV5-1 and TRBJ2-1; D not certain. This specimen was CD4+ or CD8+ T cells sorted from blood, taken in a trial of the OX40 agonist ivuxolimab. The CDR3 here is CASSLAAEQFF. The CDR3 bases are TGCGCCAGCAGCTTGGCGGCAGAGCAGTTCTTC.